The clone carrying this T cell receptor (beta chain) was counted a few times. Each patient was aged 18 to 65 and had newly diagnosed hyperthyroidism of under 2 months' duration. These data belong to a study of T cells in Graves' hyperthyroidism and ophthalmopathy. Study as a whole: Once the initial diagnosis was made, peripheral blood was obtained before any treatment.

Amplification of TCR beta CDR3 regions used RNA as the template. The HTBI primer set drove a first-round RT-PCR of the TCR CDR3. TCRdb redid the calling of the multiplex PCR reads with MiXCR, one entry per CDR3 protein. The sample lists approximately 400,000 distinct CDR3 sequences, around a sixth occurring once. This CDR3 comprises 14 residues. The ends were cut back, 1 base at V and 7 bases at J, with 11 bases in the middle. Germline loops: CDR1 LGHDT, CDR2 YNNKEL (reference sequence). The TCR comes from a woman aged 18-29 years with Graves' hyperthyroidism. This chain joins TRBV3-1 and TRBJ2-1, with a weak D call TRBD1 (5 bases). The specimen was blood. The CDR3 coding sequence is TGTGCCAGCAGCCAAGTGATAGGGGCGAATGAGCAGTTCTTC. Encoded protein: CASSQVIGANEQFF.